This T cell receptor beta chain was sequenced for a study of blood T cells in healthy people across ages. A second PCR of roughly 7 to 11 cycles used a sample-barcoded 5' primer and a J-beta primer mix. TCRdb re-called the 5' RACE reads with MiXCR, one entry per CDR3 protein. The data hold about 770,000 distinct CDR3 sequences, with around 42% observed a single time. The sequence was collected from a man aged 55 to 70 in good health. What was sequenced was blood.

The CDR3 loop is CASSLWSSLETQYF. The CDR3 DNA is TGTGCCAGCAGCTTATGGAGTTCCCTAGAGACCCAGTACTTC. V gene TRBV7-2 combines with J gene TRBJ2-5; D call uncertain. Trimming removed 2 bases at V and 4 bases at J, with 11 bases between. The CDR3 is 14 residues long. Germline V gene sequence: CDR1 SGHTA, CDR2 FQGNSA.